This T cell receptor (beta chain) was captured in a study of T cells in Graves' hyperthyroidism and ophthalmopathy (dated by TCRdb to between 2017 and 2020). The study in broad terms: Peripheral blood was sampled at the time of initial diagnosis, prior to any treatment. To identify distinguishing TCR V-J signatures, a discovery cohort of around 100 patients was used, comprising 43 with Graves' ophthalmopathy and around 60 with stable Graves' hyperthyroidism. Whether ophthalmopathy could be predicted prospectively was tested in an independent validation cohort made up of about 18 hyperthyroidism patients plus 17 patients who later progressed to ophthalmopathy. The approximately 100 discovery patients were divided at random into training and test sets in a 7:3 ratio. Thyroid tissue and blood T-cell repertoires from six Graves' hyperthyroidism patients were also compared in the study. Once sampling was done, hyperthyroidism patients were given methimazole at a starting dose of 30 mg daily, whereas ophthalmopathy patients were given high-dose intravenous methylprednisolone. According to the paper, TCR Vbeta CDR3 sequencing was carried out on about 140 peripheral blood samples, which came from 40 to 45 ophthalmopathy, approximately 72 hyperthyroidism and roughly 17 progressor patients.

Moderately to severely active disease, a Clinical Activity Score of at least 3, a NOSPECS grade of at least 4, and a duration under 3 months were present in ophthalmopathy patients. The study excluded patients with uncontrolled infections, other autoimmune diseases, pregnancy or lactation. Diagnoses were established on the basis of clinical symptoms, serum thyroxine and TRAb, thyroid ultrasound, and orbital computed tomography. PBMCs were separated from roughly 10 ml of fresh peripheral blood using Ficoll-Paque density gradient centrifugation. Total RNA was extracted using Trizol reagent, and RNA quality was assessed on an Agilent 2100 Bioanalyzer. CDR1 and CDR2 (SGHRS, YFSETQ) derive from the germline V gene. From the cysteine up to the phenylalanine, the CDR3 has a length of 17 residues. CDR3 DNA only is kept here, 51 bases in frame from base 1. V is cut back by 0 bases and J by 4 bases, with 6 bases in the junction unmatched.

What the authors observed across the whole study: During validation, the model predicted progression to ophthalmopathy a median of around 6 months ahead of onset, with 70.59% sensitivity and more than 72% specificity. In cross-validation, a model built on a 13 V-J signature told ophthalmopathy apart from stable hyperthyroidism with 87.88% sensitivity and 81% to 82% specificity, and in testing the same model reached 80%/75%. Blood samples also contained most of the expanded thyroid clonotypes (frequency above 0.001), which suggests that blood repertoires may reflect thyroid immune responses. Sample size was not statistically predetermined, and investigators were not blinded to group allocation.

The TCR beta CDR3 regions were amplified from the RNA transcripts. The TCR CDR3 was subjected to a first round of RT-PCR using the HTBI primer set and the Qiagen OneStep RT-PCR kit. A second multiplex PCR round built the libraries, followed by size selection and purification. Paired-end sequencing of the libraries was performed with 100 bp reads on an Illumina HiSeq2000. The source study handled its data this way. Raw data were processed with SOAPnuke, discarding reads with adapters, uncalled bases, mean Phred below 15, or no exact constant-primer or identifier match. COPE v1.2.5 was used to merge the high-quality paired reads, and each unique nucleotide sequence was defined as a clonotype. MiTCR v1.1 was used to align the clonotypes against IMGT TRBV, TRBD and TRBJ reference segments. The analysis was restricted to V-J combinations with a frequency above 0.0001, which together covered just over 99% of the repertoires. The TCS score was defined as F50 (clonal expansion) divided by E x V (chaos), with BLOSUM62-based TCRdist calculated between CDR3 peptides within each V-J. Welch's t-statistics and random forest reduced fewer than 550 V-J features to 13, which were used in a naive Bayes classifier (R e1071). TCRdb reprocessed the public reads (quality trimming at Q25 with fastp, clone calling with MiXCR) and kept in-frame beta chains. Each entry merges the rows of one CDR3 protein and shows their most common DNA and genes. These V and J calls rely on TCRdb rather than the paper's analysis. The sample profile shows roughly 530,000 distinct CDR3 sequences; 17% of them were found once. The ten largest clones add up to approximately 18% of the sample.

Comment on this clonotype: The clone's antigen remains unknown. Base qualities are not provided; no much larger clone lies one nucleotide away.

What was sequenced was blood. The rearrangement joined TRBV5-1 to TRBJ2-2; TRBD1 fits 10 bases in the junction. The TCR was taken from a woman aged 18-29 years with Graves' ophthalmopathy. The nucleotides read TGCGCCAGCAGCTTGGCCGGGACAGGGGCCACCACCGGGGAGCTGTTTTTT. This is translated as CASSLAGTGATTGELFF.